Below, one TCR beta chain is given with its context. The same CDR3 arises from other DNA sequences in this sample as well. The data stem from a study of cytomegalovirus exposure and HLA in healthy donors. Profiled with immunoSEQ multiplex PCR; TCRdb holds only in-frame clones, not every one. The sample carries 71,000 or so clones, just under 95% recorded once. This TCR was recovered from a man younger than 35 in good health and CMV-seropositive. Sequencing was carried out using PBMCs.

The CDR3 DNA sequence: TGCGCCAGCAGCCTTCAAGAGACCCAGTACTTC. Translated: CASSLQETQYF. The V and J genes are TRBV5-1 and TRBJ2-5; D unresolved. From germline, CDR1 is SGHRS and CDR2 YFSETQ. Trimming pared 4 bases from V and 2 bases from J, leaving 3 bases between. The CDR3 is 11 amino acids.